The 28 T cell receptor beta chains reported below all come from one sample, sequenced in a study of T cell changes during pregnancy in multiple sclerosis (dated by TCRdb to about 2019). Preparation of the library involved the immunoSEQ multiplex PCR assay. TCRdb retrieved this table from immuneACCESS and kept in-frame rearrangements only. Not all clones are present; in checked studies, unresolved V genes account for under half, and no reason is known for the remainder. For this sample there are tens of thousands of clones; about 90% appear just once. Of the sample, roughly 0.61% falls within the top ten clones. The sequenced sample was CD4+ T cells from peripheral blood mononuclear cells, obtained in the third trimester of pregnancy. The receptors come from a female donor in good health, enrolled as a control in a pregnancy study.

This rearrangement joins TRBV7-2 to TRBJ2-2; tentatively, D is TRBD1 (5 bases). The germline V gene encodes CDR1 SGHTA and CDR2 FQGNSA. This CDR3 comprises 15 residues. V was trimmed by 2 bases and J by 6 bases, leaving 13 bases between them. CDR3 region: CASSLNRPPAGELFF. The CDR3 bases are TGTGCCAGCAGCTTAAACAGGCCGCCCGCCGGGGAGCTGTTTTTT.

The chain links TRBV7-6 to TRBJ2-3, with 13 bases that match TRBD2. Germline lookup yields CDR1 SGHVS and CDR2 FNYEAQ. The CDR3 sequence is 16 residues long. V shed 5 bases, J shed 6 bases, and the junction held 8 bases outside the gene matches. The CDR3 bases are TGTGCCAGCAGCCCCCGACTAGCGGGGGGAGGGGATACGCAGTATTTT. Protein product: CASSPRLAGGGDTQYF.

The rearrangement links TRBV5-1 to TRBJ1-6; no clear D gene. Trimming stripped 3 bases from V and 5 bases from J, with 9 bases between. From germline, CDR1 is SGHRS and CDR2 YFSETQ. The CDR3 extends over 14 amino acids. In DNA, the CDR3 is TGCGCCAGCAGCTCACAGAGGGATAATTCACCCCTCCACTTT. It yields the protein CASSSQRDNSPLHF.

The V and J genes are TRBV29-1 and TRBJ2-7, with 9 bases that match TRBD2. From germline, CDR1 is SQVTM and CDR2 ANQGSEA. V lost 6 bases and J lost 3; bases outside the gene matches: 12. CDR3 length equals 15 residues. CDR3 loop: CSVLKLAGRHYEQYF. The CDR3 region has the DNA TGCAGCGTCCTGAAACTAGCGGGTCGCCACTACGAGCAGTACTTC.

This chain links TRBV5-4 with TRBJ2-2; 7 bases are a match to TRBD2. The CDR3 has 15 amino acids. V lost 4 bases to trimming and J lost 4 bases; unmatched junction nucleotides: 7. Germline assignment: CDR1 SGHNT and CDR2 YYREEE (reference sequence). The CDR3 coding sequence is TGTGCCAGCAGCCGCGCGGGGGAGATCACCGGGGAGCTGTTTTTT. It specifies CASSRAGEITGELFF.

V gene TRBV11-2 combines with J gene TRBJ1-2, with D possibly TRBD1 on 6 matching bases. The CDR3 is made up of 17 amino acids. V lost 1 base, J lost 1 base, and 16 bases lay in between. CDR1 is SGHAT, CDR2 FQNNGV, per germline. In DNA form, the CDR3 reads TGTGCCAGCAGCTTAGGGGGCGTCAGGGGCCTTAACTATGGCTACACCTTC. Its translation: CASSLGGVRGLNYGYTF. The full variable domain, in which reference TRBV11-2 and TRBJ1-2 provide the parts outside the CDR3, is EAGVAQSPRYKIIEKRQSVAFWCNPISGHATLYWYQQILGQGPKLLIQFQNNGVVDDSQLPKDRFSAERLKGVDSTLKIQPAKLEDSAVYLCASSLGGVRGLNYGYTFGSGTRLTVV.

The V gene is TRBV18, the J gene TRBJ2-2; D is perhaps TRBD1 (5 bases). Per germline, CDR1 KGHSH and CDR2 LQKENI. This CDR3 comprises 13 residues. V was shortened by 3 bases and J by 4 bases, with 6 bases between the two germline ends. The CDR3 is CASSPTVTGELFF. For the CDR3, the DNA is TGTGCCAGCTCACCGACAGTCACCGGGGAGCTGTTTTTT.

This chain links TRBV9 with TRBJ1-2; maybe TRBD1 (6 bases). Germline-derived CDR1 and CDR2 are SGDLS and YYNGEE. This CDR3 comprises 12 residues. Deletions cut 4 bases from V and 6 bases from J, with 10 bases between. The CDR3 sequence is CASSLRTDGYTF. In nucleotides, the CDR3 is TGTGCCAGCAGCCTCCGGACAGATGGCTACACCTTC.

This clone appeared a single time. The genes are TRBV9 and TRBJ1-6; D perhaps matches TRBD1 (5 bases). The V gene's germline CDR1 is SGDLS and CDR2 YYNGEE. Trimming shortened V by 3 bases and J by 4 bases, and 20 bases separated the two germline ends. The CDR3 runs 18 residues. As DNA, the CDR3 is TGTGCCAGCAGCGAGGACCCCGGTGGGGAGGGGTATAATTCACCCCTCCACTTT. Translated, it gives CASSEDPGGEGYNSPLHF.

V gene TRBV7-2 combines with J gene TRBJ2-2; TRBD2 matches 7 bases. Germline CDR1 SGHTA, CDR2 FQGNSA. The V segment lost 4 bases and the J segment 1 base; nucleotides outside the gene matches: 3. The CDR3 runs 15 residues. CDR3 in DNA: TGTGCCAGCAGCTCCCAGCGGGGGAACACCGGGGAGCTGTTTTTT. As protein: CASSSQRGNTGELFF.

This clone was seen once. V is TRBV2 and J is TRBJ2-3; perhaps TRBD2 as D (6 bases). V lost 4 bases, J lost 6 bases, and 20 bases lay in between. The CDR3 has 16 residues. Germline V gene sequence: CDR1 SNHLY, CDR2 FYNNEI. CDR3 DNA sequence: TGTGCCAGCAGTGTTAAAGGAGGGGAGTATTCGGATACGCAGTATTTT. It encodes CASSVKGGEYSDTQYF.

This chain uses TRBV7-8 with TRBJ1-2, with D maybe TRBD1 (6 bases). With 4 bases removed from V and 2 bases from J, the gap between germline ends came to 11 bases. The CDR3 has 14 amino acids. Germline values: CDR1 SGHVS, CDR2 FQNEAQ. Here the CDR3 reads CASSYREGNYGYTF. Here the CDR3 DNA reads TGTGCCAGCAGCTACAGGGAAGGGAACTATGGCTACACCTTC.

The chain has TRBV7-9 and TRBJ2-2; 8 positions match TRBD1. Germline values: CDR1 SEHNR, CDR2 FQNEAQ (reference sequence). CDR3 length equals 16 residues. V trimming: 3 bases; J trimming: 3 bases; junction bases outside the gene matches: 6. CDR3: CASSFGGQVYTGELFF. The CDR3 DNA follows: TGTGCCAGCAGCTTCGGGGGACAGGTTTACACCGGGGAGCTGTTTTTT.

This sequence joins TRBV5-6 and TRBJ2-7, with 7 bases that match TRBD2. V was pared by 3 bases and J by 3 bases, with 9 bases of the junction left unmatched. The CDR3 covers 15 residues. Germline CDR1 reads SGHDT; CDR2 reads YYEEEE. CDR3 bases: TGTGCCAGCAGCTCGGCGCGCGGGGGAGACTACGAGCAGTACTTC. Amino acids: CASSSARGGDYEQYF.

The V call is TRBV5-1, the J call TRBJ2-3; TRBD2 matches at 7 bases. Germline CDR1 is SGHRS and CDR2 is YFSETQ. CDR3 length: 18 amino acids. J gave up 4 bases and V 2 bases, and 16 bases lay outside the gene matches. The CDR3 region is CASSFFTGTTIGADTQYF. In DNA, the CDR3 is TGCGCCAGCAGCTTTTTCACCGGGACTACCATAGGCGCAGATACGCAGTATTTT.

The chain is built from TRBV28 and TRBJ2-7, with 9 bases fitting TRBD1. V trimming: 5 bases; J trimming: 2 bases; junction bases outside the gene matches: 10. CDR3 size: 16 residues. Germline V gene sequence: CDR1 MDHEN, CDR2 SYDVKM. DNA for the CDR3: TGTGCCAGCAGTACCACCGGACAGGGGTTTGCCTACGAGCAGTACTTC. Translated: CASSTTGQGFAYEQYF.

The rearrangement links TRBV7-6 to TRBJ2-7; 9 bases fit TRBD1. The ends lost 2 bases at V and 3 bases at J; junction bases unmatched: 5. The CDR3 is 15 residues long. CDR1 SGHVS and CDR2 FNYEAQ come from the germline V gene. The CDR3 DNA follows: TGTGCCAGCAGCTTATTACAGGGGGCGAACTACGAGCAGTACTTC. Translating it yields CASSLLQGANYEQYF.

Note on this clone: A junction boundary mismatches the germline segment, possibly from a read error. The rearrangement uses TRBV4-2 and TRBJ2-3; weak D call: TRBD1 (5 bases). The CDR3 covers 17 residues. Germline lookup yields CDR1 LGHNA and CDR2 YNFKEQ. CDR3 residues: CVSSQPSGSMRTDTQYF. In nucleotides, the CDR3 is TGTGTCAGCAGCCAACCCTCAGGGTCAATGAGGACAGATACGCAGTATTTT.

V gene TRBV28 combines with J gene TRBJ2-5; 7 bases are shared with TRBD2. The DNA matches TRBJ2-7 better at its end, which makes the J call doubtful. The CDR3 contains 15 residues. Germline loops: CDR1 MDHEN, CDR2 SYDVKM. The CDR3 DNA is TGTGCCAGCAGTTTTTTTCAGCGGGGCCCCTACGAGCAGTACTTC. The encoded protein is CASSFFQRGPYEQYF.

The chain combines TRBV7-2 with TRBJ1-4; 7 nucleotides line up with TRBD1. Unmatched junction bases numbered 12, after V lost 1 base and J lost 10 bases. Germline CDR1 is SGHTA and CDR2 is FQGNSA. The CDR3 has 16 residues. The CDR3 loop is CASSLDPGQAIVKLFF. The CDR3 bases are TGTGCCAGCAGCTTAGACCCCGGACAGGCTATTGTAAAACTGTTTTTT. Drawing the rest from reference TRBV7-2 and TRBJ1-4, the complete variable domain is GAGVSQSPSNKVTEKGKDVELRCDPISGHTALYWYRQSLGQGLEFLIYFQGNSAPDKSGLPSDRFSAERTGGSVSTLTIQRTQQEDSAVYLCASSLDPGQAIVKLFFGSGTQLSVL.

This chain's CDR3 is CASSFGDRAYNEQFF. For the CDR3, the DNA is TGCGCCAGCAGCTTCGGGGACAGGGCATACAATGAGCAGTTCTTC. The chain carries TRBV5-1 and TRBJ2-1; 9 bases are a match to TRBD1. Germline CDR1 is SGHRS and CDR2 is YFSETQ. CDR3 length: 15 amino acids. With 2 bases clipped from V and 4 bases from J, the junction kept 4 bases outside the gene matches.

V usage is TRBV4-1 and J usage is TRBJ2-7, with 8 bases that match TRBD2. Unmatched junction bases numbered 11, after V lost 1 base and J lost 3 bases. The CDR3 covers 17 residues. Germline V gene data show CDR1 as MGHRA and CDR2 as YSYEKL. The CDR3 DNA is TGCGCCAGCAGCCAAGTAGAACTCGCGGGAGGCCACTACGAGCAGTACTTC. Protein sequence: CASSQVELAGGHYEQYF.

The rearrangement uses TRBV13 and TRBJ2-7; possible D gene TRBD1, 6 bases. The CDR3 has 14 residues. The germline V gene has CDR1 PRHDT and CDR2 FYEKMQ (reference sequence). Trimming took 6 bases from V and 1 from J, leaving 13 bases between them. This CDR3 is CASRSGGRSYEQYF. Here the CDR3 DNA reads TGTGCCAGCAGGTCTGGGGGCCGATCCTACGAGCAGTACTTC.

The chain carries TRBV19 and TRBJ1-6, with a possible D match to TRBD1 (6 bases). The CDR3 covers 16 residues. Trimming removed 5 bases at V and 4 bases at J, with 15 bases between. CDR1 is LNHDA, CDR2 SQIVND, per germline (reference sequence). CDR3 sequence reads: CASSGARGTYNSPLHF. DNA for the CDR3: TGTGCCAGTAGTGGTGCCAGGGGCACTTATAATTCACCCCTCCACTTT.

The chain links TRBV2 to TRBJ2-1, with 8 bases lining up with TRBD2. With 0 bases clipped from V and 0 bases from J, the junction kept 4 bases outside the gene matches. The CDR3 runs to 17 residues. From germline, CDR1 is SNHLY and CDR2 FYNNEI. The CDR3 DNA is TGTGCCAGCAGTGAAGCAGAGCGGGGGCTCTCCTACAATGAGCAGTTCTTC. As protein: CASSEAERGLSYNEQFF. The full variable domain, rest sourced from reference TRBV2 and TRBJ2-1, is EPEVTQTPSHQVTQMGQEVILRCVPISNHLYFYWYRQILGQKVEFLVSFYNNEISEKSEIFDDQFSVERPDGSNFTLKIRSTKLEDSAMYFCASSEAERGLSYNEQFFGPGTRLTVL.

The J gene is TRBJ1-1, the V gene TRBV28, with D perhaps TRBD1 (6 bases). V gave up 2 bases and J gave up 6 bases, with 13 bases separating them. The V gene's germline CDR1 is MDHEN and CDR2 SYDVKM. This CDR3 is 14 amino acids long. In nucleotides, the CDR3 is TGTGCCAGCAGTTTACCCGCCGCAGGGGCTGAAGCTTTCTTT. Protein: CASSLPAAGAEAFF.

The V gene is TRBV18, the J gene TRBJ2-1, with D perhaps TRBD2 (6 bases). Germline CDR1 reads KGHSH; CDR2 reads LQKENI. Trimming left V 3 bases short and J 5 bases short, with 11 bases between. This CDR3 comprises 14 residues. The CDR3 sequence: CASSPSGGNNEQFF. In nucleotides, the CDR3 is TGTGCCAGCTCACCGTCTGGGGGGAACAATGAGCAGTTCTTC.

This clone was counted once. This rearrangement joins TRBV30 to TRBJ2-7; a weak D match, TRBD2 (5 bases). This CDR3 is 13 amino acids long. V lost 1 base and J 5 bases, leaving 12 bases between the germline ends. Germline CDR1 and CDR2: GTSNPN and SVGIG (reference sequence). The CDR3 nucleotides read TGTGCCTGGAGTGCCACTAGGAATGACGAGCAGTACTTC. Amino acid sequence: CAWSATRNDEQYF.